A selection of T cell receptor beta chains follows, all from one sample in a study of T cell responses to AZD1222 COVID-19 vaccine. The protocol was immunoSEQ multiplex PCR, while the TCRdb copy is restricted to in-frame clones and leaves out a portion. The sample yields 180,000 or so clones, around 90% seen once. The sample consisted of peripheral blood, taken 28 days after the second AZD1222 dose. The receptors were sampled from an adult who received the AZD1222 COVID-19 vaccine. Each CDR3 is given with its conserved first and last residue. D genes are given only for firm matches. Not every row has a clone size; where given, it reads once, few, many or a size class.

TRBV7-7	.	TRBJ1-3	.	TGTGCCAGCAGCTTAGCGGAGGGAAACACCATATATTTT	CASSLAEGNTIYF
TRBV5-5	.	TRBJ2-2	.	TGTGCCAGCAGCACCCTCCCCCTCGGGGAGCTGTTTTTT	CASSTLPLGELFF
TRBV6-5	once	TRBJ1-3	.	TGTGCCAGCAGTCCAAACCCGGGCGGAAACACCATATATTTT	CASSPNPGGNTIYF
TRBV28	.	TRBJ1-6	.	TGTGCCAGCACCGACAGCGCCTGGGGAAGTAATTCACCCCTCCACTTT	CASTDSAWGSNSPLHF
TRBV11-1	.	TRBJ2-7	TRBD2	TGTGCCAGCAGCTTAGCGACTAGCGGGAGCAACGAGCAGTACTTC	CASSLATSGSNEQYF
TRBV15	once	TRBJ2-7	.	TGTGCCACCAGCACGCTACAGGGAAACGAGCAGTACTTC	CATSTLQGNEQYF
TRBV5-1	.	TRBJ2-2	.	TGCGCCAGCAGCTTGGAGAGGTCCGGGGAGCTGTTTTTT	CASSLERSGELFF
TRBV6-5	.	TRBJ2-1	TRBD2	TGTGCCAGCGAGCGGGGCAATGAGCAGTTCTTC	CASERGNEQFF
TRBV2	.	TRBJ1-5	TRBD1	TGTGCCAGCAGAGGGTCAGACAGGGCCCATCAGCCCCAGCATTTT	CASRGSDRAHQPQHF
TRBV6-5	.	TRBJ2-5	.	TGTGCCAGCAGTCGACAGGACCAAGAGACCCAGTACTTC	CASSRQDQETQYF
TRBV5-1	.	TRBJ2-1	TRBD2	TGCGCCAGCAGCGTCGGGACTACCGACAATGAGCAGTTCTTC	CASSVGTTDNEQFF
TRBV7-8	.	TRBJ1-2	.	TGTGCCAGCAGACTCGGACAGAACTATGGCTACACCTTC	CASRLGQNYGYTF
TRBV10-3	.	TRBJ1-3	.	TGTGCCATCAGTGAAACGGAAAGGTCCCGCTCTGGAAACACCATATATTTT	CAISETERSRSGNTIYF
TRBV29-1	.	TRBJ2-7	TRBD2	TGCAGCGTTGATCTAAGCGGGAGTTACGAGCAGTACTTC	CSVDLSGSYEQYF
TRBV15	.	TRBJ1-2	.	TGTGCCACCAGCACCGGGCTCGGGGGGCGGTACGGCTACACCTTC	CATSTGLGGRYGYTF
TRBV7-8	few	TRBJ1-6	.	TGTGCCAGCAGCCCCCTAACAGGGCGATCACCCCTCCACTTT	CASSPLTGRSPLHF
TRBV5-4	.	TRBJ1-1	.	TGTGCCAGCAGTATGGGGAGCGGGAACACTGAAGCTTTCTTT	CASSMGSGNTEAFF
TRBV6-5	.	TRBJ1-1	.	TGTGCCAGCAACACAGGGTCCCCTATGAACACTGAAGCTTTCTTT	CASNTGSPMNTEAFF
TRBV7-8	.	TRBJ2-7	.	TGTGCCAGCAGCCGGAGGGTTGCCTACGAGCAGTACTTC	CASSRRVAYEQYF
TRBV6-5	.	TRBJ1-3	.	TGTGCCAGCAGTTACTCTAGCTTCTCTGGAAACACCATATATTTT	CASSYSSFSGNTIYF
TRBV24-1	.	TRBJ2-1	.	TGTGCCACCAGTGACCAGGGCGTCTACAATGAGCAGTTCTTC	CATSDQGVYNEQFF
TRBV7-3	.	TRBJ2-1	TRBD2	TGTGCCAGCAGCTACGCTAGCGGGAGCCAAGGTGAGCAGTTCTTC	CASSYASGSQGEQFF
TRBV5-4	.	TRBJ1-4	TRBD1	TGTGCCAGCAGCTTGGGACAGGGCTACACTAATGAAAAACTGTTTTTT	CASSLGQGYTNEKLFF
TRBV19	few	TRBJ2-7	.	TGTGCCAGTAGCCCGGACTGGGAGCCCTACGAGCAGTACTTC	CASSPDWEPYEQYF
TRBV27	few	TRBJ2-1	TRBD2	TGTGCCAGCAGTTTACGTACCCCATACGGGAGGGGTGAGCAGTTCTTC	CASSLRTPYGRGEQFF
TRBV15	.	TRBJ2-3	TRBD2	TGTGCCACCAGCAGAGACGGGGGGGCGGATACGCAGTATTTT	CATSRDGGADTQYF
TRBV15	.	TRBJ2-7	.	TGTGCCACCAGCAGAGGGGGGTCCTACGAGCAGTACTTC	CATSRGGSYEQYF
TRBV6-5	medium-sized	TRBJ2-1	TRBD1	TGTGCCAGCATAACCGGGACAGGTACTTACAATGAGCAGTTCTTC	CASITGTGTYNEQFF
TRBV18	.	TRBJ2-2	.	TGTGCCAGCTCACGGGGCAGCACGAACACCGGGGAGCTGTTTTTT	CASSRGSTNTGELFF
TRBV6-5	.	TRBJ1-5	.	TGTGCCAGCAGCCCATTGGAAGGGGCCAATCAGCCCCAGCATTTT	CASSPLEGANQPQHF
TRBV7-2	.	TRBJ1-2	.	TGTGCCAGCAGCTCGGAGGGCTTGGGTGGCTACACCTTC	CASSSEGLGGYTF
TRBV3-1/TRBV3-2	.	TRBJ2-7	.	TGTGCCAGCAGCCAAGCCTACGAGCAGTACTTC	CASSQAYEQYF
TRBV7-2	.	TRBJ2-1	.	TGTGCCAGCAGCTTAGGCGAGTGGGCCAATGAGCAGTTCTTC	CASSLGEWANEQFF
TRBV28	.	TRBJ2-7	TRBD1	TGTGCCATTACAGGGGTCTACGAGCAGTACTTC	CAITGVYEQYF
TRBV2	.	TRBJ1-6	TRBD1	TGTGCCAGCAGGCGAACAGGGGGCAGGGGGGCACCCCTCCACTTT	CASRRTGGRGAPLHF
TRBV14	.	TRBJ2-2	.	TGTGCCAGCAGCCAAGTCCCAACCGGGGAGCTGTTTTTT	CASSQVPTGELFF
TRBV6-5	once	TRBJ2-5	TRBD2	TGTGCCAGCAGTCGCCAAGGGAGGGCGCGAGAGACCCAGTACTTC	CASSRQGRARETQYF
TRBV6-4	.	TRBJ1-5	TRBD1	TGTGCCAGCAGTGACTCCTCCGGGACAGGGGCTTATAGCAATCAGCCCCAGCATTTT	CASSDSSGTGAYSNQPQHF
TRBV4-3	.	TRBJ1-5	TRBD1	TGCGCCAGCAGCCAAGATGAGGGGGCGGATCAGCCCCAGCATTTT	CASSQDEGADQPQHF
TRBV10-3	.	TRBJ2-3	.	TGTGCCATCAGTGCTGCAGGGGCCCAAACAGATACGCAGTATTTT	CAISAAGAQTDTQYF
TRBV5-8	.	TRBJ1-2	.	TGTGCCAGCAGCTTGAGACCGACTAACTATGGCTACACCTTC	CASSLRPTNYGYTF
TRBV28	.	TRBJ2-7	.	TGTGCCAGCGGAACAGGGAATATGGCGGCCGAGCAGTACTTC	CASGTGNMAAEQYF
TRBV11-2	.	TRBJ1-3	TRBD1	TGTGCCAGCAGATTACCGGGACAGGGAAACACCATATATTTT	CASRLPGQGNTIYF
TRBV4-2	.	TRBJ1-2	.	TGTGCCAGCAGCCAAGGTGGGACAACCGACTATGGCTACACCTTC	CASSQGGTTDYGYTF
TRBV2	.	TRBJ2-1	.	TGTGCCAGCAGTGAGTGGGACACGTCCTCCGGTGAGCAGTTCTTC	CASSEWDTSSGEQFF
TRBV5-4	few	TRBJ1-4	.	TGTGCCAGCAGCTTGAGGTCTTTCGGTTTTAATGAAAAACTGTTTTTT	CASSLRSFGFNEKLFF
TRBV3-1/TRBV3-2	.	TRBJ1-1	.	TGTGCCAGCAGCCAAGATCAGCCCGCGGCTGAAGCTTTCTTT	CASSQDQPAAEAFF
TRBV6-5	.	TRBJ1-1	.	TGTGCCAGCCTAAGAGCTATGAACACTGAAGCTTTCTTT	CASLRAMNTEAFF
TRBV20-1	.	TRBJ1-5	.	TGCAGTGCTAGTCGGGGCTATAGCAATCAGCCCCAGCATTTT	CSASRGYSNQPQHF
TRBV6-6	.	TRBJ2-6	.	TGTGCCAGCAGCTTTTCCTCTGGGGCCAACGTCCTGACTTTC	CASSFSSGANVLTF
TRBV4-1	.	TRBJ2-4	.	TGCGCCAGCAGCCAAGACTGGGCGGGATCGGGAAACATTCAGTACTTC	CASSQDWAGSGNIQYF
TRBV27	.	TRBJ2-7	TRBD1	TGTGCCAGCAGTCGGGACAGGAACTCCTACGAGCAGTACTTC	CASSRDRNSYEQYF
TRBV5-4	few	TRBJ1-2	.	TGTGCCAGCAGAACAGGGCAAGGCTATGGCTACACCTTC	CASRTGQGYGYTF
TRBV5-8	.	TRBJ2-7	TRBD1	TGTGCCAGCAGCTTGGACGGGGCAGGGGGCTCCTACGAGCAGTACTTC	CASSLDGAGGSYEQYF
TRBV9	.	TRBJ2-5	TRBD2	TGTGCCAGCAGCGTAGATCCCCTTGGTAGCGGGGGGTTAGAGACCCAGTACTTC	CASSVDPLGSGGLETQYF